One and the same sample provided the 12 T cell receptor beta chains below, sequenced in a study of T cell responses to AZD1222 COVID-19 vaccine. Here immunoSEQ multiplex PCR was the method, and the copy in TCRdb shows in-frame clones only, minus some. In the table there are 35,000 to 50,000 clones, about 91% of which are singletons. The sample in question was peripheral blood, obtained 28 days after the second AZD1222 dose. All receptors derive from an adult who received the AZD1222 COVID-19 vaccine.

The chain joins TRBV2 to TRBJ2-5; 13 nucleotides align to TRBD2. This CDR3 has 14 residues. Trimming cost V 8 bases and J 5 bases; bases outside gene matches: 5. Looked up from germline, CDR1 is SNHLY and CDR2 is FYNNEI. The CDR3: CASPGLAGRETQYF. In nucleotides, the CDR3 is TGTGCCAGCCCGGGACTAGCGGGGCGTGAGACCCAGTACTTC.

The CDR3 here is CASSLFVTGALSGNTIYF. The CDR3 DNA reads as TGTGCCAGCAGCTTGTTTGTGACAGGGGCCCTCTCTGGAAACACCATATATTTT. The chain carries TRBV5-6 and TRBJ1-3, with 8 positions matching TRBD1. V dropped 1 base and J dropped 0; count of bases not matched to a gene: 9. The CDR3 sequence is 18 residues long. Per the germline V gene, CDR1 is SGHDT and CDR2 is YYEEEE.

The rearrangement links TRBV5-1 to TRBJ1-6, with D perhaps matching TRBD1 (5 bases). Germline values: CDR1 SGHRS, CDR2 YFSETQ. This CDR3 is 15 amino acids long. The V end lost 0 bases, the J end lost 10 bases, and 14 bases lay between the germline ends. This chain's CDR3 is CASSLDGTGGSPLHF. CDR3 nucleotide sequence: TGCGCCAGCAGCTTGGATGGGACTGGCGGGTCACCCCTCCACTTT.

The CDR3: CASSHLGKDQPQHF. CDR3 nucleotides: TGTGCCAGCAGCCATCTAGGGAAAGATCAGCCCCAGCATTTT. The chain has TRBV3-1 (or the pseudogene TRBV3-2) and TRBJ1-5; D not resolved. The CDR3 consists of 14 residues. With 3 bases removed from V and 5 bases from J, the gap between germline ends came to 11 bases. CDR1 is LGHDT and CDR2 is YNNKEL in the germline V gene (reference sequence).

V and J are TRBV27 and TRBJ2-2, with 9 nucleotides matching TRBD2. This CDR3 is 20 amino acids long. V trimming: 2 bases; J trimming: 0 bases; junction bases outside the gene matches: 13. The germline CDR1 and CDR2 sequences are MNHEY and SMNVEV (reference sequence). The CDR3 sequence is CASSLRPPASGATNTGELFF. In nucleotides, the CDR3 is TGTGCCAGCAGTTTACGCCCCCCGGCTAGCGGGGCTACGAACACCGGGGAGCTGTTTTTT.

The chain joins TRBV29-1 to TRBJ1-2; unclear D gene. The CDR3 sequence is 11 residues long. Germline CDR1 reads SQVTM; CDR2 reads ANQGSEA. The ends were cut back, 5 bases at V and 0 bases at J, with 4 bases in the middle. The CDR3 region has the DNA TGCAGCGTTCTGACTAACTATGGCTACACCTTC. Translating it yields CSVLTNYGYTF.

This clone was found once. The rearrangement uses TRBV5-6 and TRBJ1-2, with TRBD1 identical over 7 bases. In germline, CDR1 is SGHDT, CDR2 YYEEEE. This CDR3 spans 15 amino acids. The V segment lost 1 base and the J segment 8 bases; nucleotides outside the gene matches: 11. CDR3 loop: CASSLPGGGSSGYTF. CDR3 sequence (DNA): TGTGCCAGCAGCTTGCCAGGGGGTGGATCGAGCGGCTACACCTTC.

The sample holds one count of this clone. The chain combines TRBV19 with TRBJ2-1; 8 bases line up with TRBD2. The length of the CDR3 is 14 residues. Losses at the gene ends were 6 bases for V and 6 bases for J; bases not matched to a gene: 7. Germline CDR1 reads LNHDA; CDR2 reads SQIVND (reference sequence). CDR3 loop: CASRGTRVSNEQFF. CDR3 coding DNA: TGTGCCAGTAGAGGGACTAGGGTTAGCAATGAGCAGTTCTTC.

This chain joins TRBV7-8 and TRBJ2-1; a weak D match, TRBD2 (5 bases). Germline CDR1 SGHVS, CDR2 FQNEAQ. The CDR3 totals 13 residues. V was cut by 1 base and J by 9 bases, with 10 bases left in between. CDR3 in amino acids: CASSLDLAGEQFF. The DNA for the CDR3 is TGTGCCAGCAGCTTAGACCTAGCAGGTGAGCAGTTCTTC.

V usage is TRBV12-3 or TRBV12-4 and J usage is TRBJ1-2; 7 bases are shared with TRBD1. V gave up 5 bases and J gave up 6 bases; unmatched junction bases: 6. This CDR3 comprises 13 residues. The CDR3 sequence: CASSLTGVHGYTF. The CDR3 coding sequence is TGTGCCAGCAGTCTTACAGGGGTCCATGGCTACACCTTC.

This chain joins TRBV5-4 and TRBJ2-5; the D gene could be TRBD1 or TRBD2 (5 bases each). This CDR3 is built from 14 residues. Trimming removed 7 bases from V and 1 base from J, with 14 bases in between. CDR1 and CDR2 from the germline V gene are SGHNT and YYREEE (reference sequence). The CDR3 region is CASALGVPQETQYF. CDR3 nucleotide sequence: TGTGCCAGCGCCCTGGGGGTTCCCCAAGAGACCCAGTACTTC.

This sequence joins TRBV19 and TRBJ1-5, with D possibly TRBD1 on 6 matching bases. The CDR3 length is 17 residues. The germline CDR1 and CDR2 sequences are LNHDA and SQIVND (reference sequence). Deletions cut 0 bases from V and 7 bases from J, with 19 bases between. For the CDR3, the DNA is TGTGCCAGTAGTATAGATAAGAGGGGGACTACACGACAGCCCCAGCATTTT. Translating gives CASSIDKRGTTRQPQHF.